A single sample is the source of the 5 T cell receptor beta chains below, sequenced in a study of blood T cell repertoires in COVID-19. TCRdb's table, derived via immunoSEQ multiplex PCR, lists solely in-frame clones and lacks some. The sample consists of over 200,000 clones, roughly 90% of them appearing once. The sequenced sample consisted of peripheral blood. The receptor set was obtained from a woman aged 60-75 years with acute or convalescent COVID-19.

This rearrangement joins TRBV4-3 to TRBJ2-1; tentatively, D is TRBD2 (6 bases). This CDR3 comprises 18 residues. CDR1 is LGHNA, CDR2 YSLEER, per germline. Trimming took 2 bases from V and 5 from J, leaving 22 bases between them. The CDR3 here is CASSQYNLRDSWHNEQFF. CDR3 DNA sequence: TGCGCCAGCAGCCAATATAACCTCCGGGACTCCTGGCACAATGAGCAGTTCTTC.

The gene calls are TRBV19 and TRBJ2-7; 7 bases agree with TRBD2. CDR3 length equals 15 residues. Looked up from germline, CDR1 is LNHDA and CDR2 is SQIVND (reference sequence). The trim removed 6 bases at V and 2 bases at J, leaving 10 bases unmatched. In DNA, the CDR3 is TGTGCCAGTAGCTCGCGGGGAGGGTCCCCCTACGAGCAGTACTTC. It translates to CASSSRGGSPYEQYF.

CDR3 in amino acids: CASSLDGMSGFRSYNEQFF. CDR3 DNA sequence: TGTGCCAGCAGCTTAGATGGAATGTCGGGATTTCGCTCCTACAATGAGCAGTTCTTC. The chain combines TRBV11-3 with TRBJ2-1, with a weak D call TRBD2 (5 bases). Germline values: CDR1 SGHNT, CDR2 YENEEA. The length of the CDR3 is 19 residues. V was cut by 0 bases and J by 0 bases, with 18 bases left in between.

This clone has only one observation. The rearrangement joins TRBV19 to TRBJ2-3; D possibly corresponds to TRBD1 (6 bases). Germline V CDR1 and CDR2: LNHDA, SQIVND (reference sequence). V was pared by 4 bases and J by 2 bases, with 10 bases between. The CDR3 spans 14 residues. The DNA of the CDR3 is TGTGCCAGTAGTACCCGACAGGACACAGATACGCAGTATTTT. It yields the protein CASSTRQDTDTQYF.

This rearrangement joins TRBV11-2 to TRBJ2-7; the match to TRBD2 covers 9 bases. V gave up 1 base and J gave up 3 bases; unmatched junction bases: 4. CDR3 size: 15 residues. Germline lookup yields CDR1 SGHAT and CDR2 FQNNGV. The chain's CDR3 is CASSLGGGAYYEQYF. Here the CDR3 DNA reads TGTGCCAGCAGCTTAGGCGGGGGGGCCTACTACGAGCAGTACTTC.